This T cell receptor beta chain originates from a study of T cell changes during pregnancy in multiple sclerosis. Data came from immunoSEQ multiplex PCR; TCRdb stores just in-frame clones and leaves some out. The data contain about 59,000 clones, 90% to 95% of them seen just once; the ten biggest clones take up about 0.88%. The CDR3 runs to 14 residues. Germline V gene data show CDR1 as SGHRS and CDR2 as YFSETQ. V gave up 4 bases and J gave up 8 bases, with 18 bases separating them. The V gene is TRBV5-1, the J gene TRBJ1-2; D is uncertain. The sequence was collected from a female donor with multiple sclerosis, enrolled in a pregnancy study. This material consisted of peripheral blood, taken before pregnancy. CDR3 residues: CASSPPVEGGGYTF. CDR3 DNA: TGCGCCAGCAGCCCCCCCGTGGAGGGAGGAGGCTACACCTTC.